Listed here are 5 T cell receptor beta chains from one sample, sequenced in a study of T cells after yellow fever vaccination. TCRdb independently ran MiXCR on the 5' RACE reads; one entry per CDR3 protein. In the table there are roughly 180,000 distinct CDR3 sequences, approximately 6.2% of which are singletons. The material sequenced was CD4+ T cells sorted from PBMCs, taken on the day of the first yellow fever vaccination. Receptors were obtained from a young man who received the YFV17D yellow fever vaccine.

Many counts were recorded for this clonotype. The chain combines TRBV25-1 with TRBJ1-2; TRBD1 might be the D (5 bases). Trimming took 1 base from V and 5 from J, leaving 14 bases between them. The CDR3 spans 15 residues. Germline V lookup: CDR1 MGHDK, CDR2 SYGVNS. The CDR3 DNA is TGTGCCAGCAGTGAATTTGGGGGGAGTAATTATGGCTACACCTTC. Translated: CASSEFGGSNYGYTF.

The J gene is TRBJ2-1, the V gene TRBV5-6, with 9 bases lining up with TRBD2. Germline CDR1 and CDR2: SGHDT and YYEEEE. V trimming: 3 bases; J trimming: 12 bases; junction bases outside the gene matches: 13. The CDR3 is 15 residues long. For the CDR3, the DNA is TGTGCCAGCAGCTCCTCGCGGCGGGGGGGTATTGTGCAGTTCTTC. Protein sequence: CASSSSRRGGIVQFF.

The J gene is TRBJ1-3, the V gene TRBV20-1, with 7 bases fitting TRBD1. The CDR3 sequence is 15 residues long. Unmatched junction bases numbered 2, after V lost 0 bases and J lost 0 bases. Germline CDR1 reads DFQATT; CDR2 reads SNEGSKA (reference sequence). The chain's CDR3 is CSARDPGGSGNTIYF. As DNA, the CDR3 is TGCAGTGCTAGAGATCCAGGGGGCTCTGGAAACACCATATATTTT.

This chain links TRBV4-3 with TRBJ1-5, with D perhaps TRBD1 (5 bases). V was cut by 0 bases and J by 2 bases, with 14 bases left in between. This CDR3 has 17 residues. The germline gives CDR1 LGHNA, CDR2 YSLEER. Written as DNA, the CDR3 is TGCGCCAGCAGCCAAGAACCCCACAGGTATGGCAATCAGCCCCAGCATTTT. Amino acid sequence: CASSQEPHRYGNQPQHF.

The table lists this clonotype with many counts. The CDR3 reads CASSGTGPRSTLETQYF. The DNA of the CDR3 is TGCGCCAGCAGCGGGACGGGACCGAGATCGACCTTGGAGACCCAGTACTTC. The chain recombines TRBV5-1 with TRBJ2-5; the D gene could be TRBD1 or TRBD2 (5 bases each). V dropped 4 bases and J dropped 5 bases, with 24 bases sitting between them. This CDR3 spans 17 amino acids. Germline lookup yields CDR1 SGHRS and CDR2 YFSETQ.